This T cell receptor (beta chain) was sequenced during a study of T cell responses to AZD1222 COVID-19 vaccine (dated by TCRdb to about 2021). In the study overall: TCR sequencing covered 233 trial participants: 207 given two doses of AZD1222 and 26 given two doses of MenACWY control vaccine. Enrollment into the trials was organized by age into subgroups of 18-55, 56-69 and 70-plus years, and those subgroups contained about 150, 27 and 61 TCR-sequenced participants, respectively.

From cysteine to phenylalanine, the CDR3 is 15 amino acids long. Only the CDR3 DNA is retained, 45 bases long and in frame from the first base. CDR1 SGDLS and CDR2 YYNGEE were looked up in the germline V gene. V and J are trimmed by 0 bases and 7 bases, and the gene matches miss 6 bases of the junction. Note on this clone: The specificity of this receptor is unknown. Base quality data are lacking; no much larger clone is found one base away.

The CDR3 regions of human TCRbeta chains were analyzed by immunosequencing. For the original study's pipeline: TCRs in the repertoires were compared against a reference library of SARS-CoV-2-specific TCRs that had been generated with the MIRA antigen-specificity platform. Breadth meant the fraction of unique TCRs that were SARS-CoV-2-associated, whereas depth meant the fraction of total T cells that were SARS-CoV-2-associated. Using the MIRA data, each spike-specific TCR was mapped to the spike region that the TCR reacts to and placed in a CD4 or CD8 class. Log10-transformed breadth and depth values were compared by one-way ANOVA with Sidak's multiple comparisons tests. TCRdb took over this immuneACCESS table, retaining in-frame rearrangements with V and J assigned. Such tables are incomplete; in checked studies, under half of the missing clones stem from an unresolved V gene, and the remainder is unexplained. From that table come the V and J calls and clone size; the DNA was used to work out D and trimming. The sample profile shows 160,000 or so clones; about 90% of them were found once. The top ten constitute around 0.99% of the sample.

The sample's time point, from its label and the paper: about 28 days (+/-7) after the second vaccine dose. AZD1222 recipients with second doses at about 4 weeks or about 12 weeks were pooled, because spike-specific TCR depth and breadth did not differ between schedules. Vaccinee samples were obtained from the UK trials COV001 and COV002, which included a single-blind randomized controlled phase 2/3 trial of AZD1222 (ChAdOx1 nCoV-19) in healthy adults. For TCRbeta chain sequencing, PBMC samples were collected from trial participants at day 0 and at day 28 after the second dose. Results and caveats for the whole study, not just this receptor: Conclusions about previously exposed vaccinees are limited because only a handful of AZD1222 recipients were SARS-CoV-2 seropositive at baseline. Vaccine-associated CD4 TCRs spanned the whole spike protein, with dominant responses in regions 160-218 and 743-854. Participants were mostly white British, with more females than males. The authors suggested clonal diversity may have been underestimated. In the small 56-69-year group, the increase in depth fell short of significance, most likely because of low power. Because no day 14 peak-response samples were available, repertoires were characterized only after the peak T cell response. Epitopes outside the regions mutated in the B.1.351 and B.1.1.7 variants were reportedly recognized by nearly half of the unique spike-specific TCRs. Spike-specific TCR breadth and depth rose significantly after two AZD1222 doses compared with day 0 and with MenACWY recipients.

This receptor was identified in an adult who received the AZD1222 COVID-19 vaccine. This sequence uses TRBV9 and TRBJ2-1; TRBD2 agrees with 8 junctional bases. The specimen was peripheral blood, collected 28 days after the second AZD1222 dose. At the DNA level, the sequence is TGTGCCAGCAGCGTAGAGGGGACTAGAGTGAATGAGCAGTTCTTC. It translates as CASSVEGTRVNEQFF.